Below, one T cell receptor (beta chain) is given with its context. Its antigen is not known. This specimen comes from a study of T cell repertoires in cytomegalovirus infection. Study information: It was recently identified HLA-C-restricted and well-studied HLA-B-restricted CMV epitopes that the study used. From public TCR beta signatures came an indication of both CMV infection and matching HLA type.

Whole-study findings and limits: What dominated the ex vivo response were HLA-C-restricted CMV-specific TCR beta clonotypes.

Between the trimmed V and J ends, which lost 5 bases and 7 bases, there was a span of 8 bases. The CDR3 length is 12 residues. CDR1 SGHNT and CDR2 YENEEA come from the germline V gene. TCRdb called the reads again in MiXCR, with one record for every CDR3 protein. The data hold roughly 500,000 distinct CDR3 sequences, with around a third observed a single time. The TCR comes from a human donor in good health (CMV status not recorded). Some clones in this sample may be carry-over from other donors' samples. The sequences come from cultured PBMCs, collected from culture after CMV antigen stimulation. The rearrangement uses TRBV11-3 and TRBJ2-2, with D unresolved. CDR3 coding DNA: TGTGCCAGCAGCACAACCTACGGGGAGCTGTTTTTT. It codes for CASSTTYGELFF.